One and the same sample provided the 25 T cell receptor beta chains below, sequenced in a study of blood T cell repertoires in COVID-19. Using immunoSEQ multiplex PCR, the repertoire was profiled, and TCRdb retains in-frame clones only, with some absent. The sample has 35,000 to 50,000 clones; about 70% are singletons. The sample consisted of peripheral blood. These receptors were collected from a man at least 80 years old with acute or convalescent COVID-19.

This clone was seen a handful of times. V gene TRBV28 combines with J gene TRBJ2-4, with a weak D call TRBD1 (6 bases). The CDR3 length is 16 residues. The V gene's germline CDR1 is MDHEN and CDR2 SYDVKM. V was pared by 6 bases and J by 2 bases, with 17 bases between. The CDR3 spells CASRLTGRQTKNIQYF. DNA of the CDR3: TGTGCCAGCAGACTCACAGGGCGACAAACCAAAAACATTCAGTACTTC.

The genes are TRBV9 and TRBJ2-7, with a possible D match to TRBD1 (6 bases). The CDR3 is 15 amino acids. With 0 bases removed from V and 4 bases from J, the gap between germline ends came to 14 bases. Per the germline V gene, CDR1 is SGDLS and CDR2 is YYNGEE. CDR3 protein: CASSVGGQGVYEQYF. CDR3 bases: TGTGCCAGCAGCGTAGGGGGGCAGGGTGTGTACGAGCAGTACTTC.

The V gene is TRBV7-2, the J gene TRBJ2-1; D is perhaps TRBD1 (6 bases). V dropped 4 bases and J dropped 3 bases, with 10 bases sitting between them. Germline V gives CDR1 SGHTA, CDR2 FQGNSA. The CDR3 runs to 14 residues. The CDR3 loop is CASSSTTGYNEQFF. The CDR3 DNA reads as TGTGCCAGCAGCTCTACGACAGGCTACAATGAGCAGTTCTTC. The entire variable domain, with the rest obtained from reference TRBV7-2 and TRBJ2-1, is as follows: GAGVSQSPSNKVTEKGKDVELRCDPISGHTALYWYRQSLGQGLEFLIYFQGNSAPDKSGLPSDRFSAERTGGSVSTLTIQRTQQEDSAVYLCASSSTTGYNEQFFGPGTRLTVL.

The chain recombines TRBV24-1 with TRBJ2-7, with 11 bases that match TRBD1. V gave up 2 bases and J gave up 3 bases; unmatched junction bases: 2. CDR3 length: 15 amino acids. Germline CDR1 KGHDR, CDR2 SFDVKD. The CDR3 nucleotides are TGTGCCACCAGTGATTCCGGGACAGGGGGCTACGAGCAGTACTTC. Translation: CATSDSGTGGYEQYF.

CDR3 protein: CASSPARTASGANVLTF. The CDR3 region has the DNA TGTGCCAGCAGCCCCGCCAGGACAGCCTCTGGGGCCAACGTCCTGACTTTC. The chain couples TRBV7-6 to TRBJ2-6; maybe TRBD1 (6 bases). V was cut by 5 bases and J by 0 bases, with 14 bases left in between. The CDR3 totals 17 residues. Germline V gene lookup returns CDR1 SGHVS and CDR2 FNYEAQ.

This chain links TRBV14 with TRBJ2-1; TRBD2 is a possible D gene (5 bases). Germline V gene lookup returns CDR1 SGHDN and CDR2 FVKESK. V lost 4 bases and J 0 bases, leaving 19 bases between the germline ends. This CDR3 contains 18 residues. The CDR3 coding sequence is TGTGCCAGCAGCCGGAGACTACCAACTGACGTCTCCTACAATGAGCAGTTCTTC. It encodes CASSRRLPTDVSYNEQFF.

The V call is TRBV6-6, the J call TRBJ2-3; D unresolved. CDR1 and CDR2 from the germline V gene are MNHNY and SVGAGI (reference sequence). With 3 bases removed from V and 7 bases from J, the gap between germline ends came to 14 bases. CDR3 size: 14 residues. The DNA for the CDR3 is TGTGCCAGCAGTTATTGGTCCCTAGAATATACGCAGTATTTT. It yields the protein CASSYWSLEYTQYF.

The chain has TRBV5-4 and TRBJ2-1; TRBD2 matches 9 bases. From germline, CDR1 is SGHNT and CDR2 YYREEE (reference sequence). This CDR3 spans 15 amino acids. The V segment lost 3 bases and the J segment 10 bases; nucleotides outside the gene matches: 11. Here the CDR3 DNA reads TGTGCCAGCAGCTCCGGGACTAGCTCCGAACGAGAGCAGTTCTTC. It codes for CASSSGTSSEREQFF. Together with reference TRBV5-4 and TRBJ2-1, the CDR3 gives the full variable domain: ETGVTQSPTHLIKTRGQQVTLRCSSQSGHNTVSWYQQALGQGPQFIFQYYREEENGRGNFPPRFSGLQFPNYSSELNVNALELDDSALYLCASSSGTSSEREQFFGPGTRLTVL.

This clone was seen once. This chain links TRBV2 with TRBJ1-4; D call uncertain. Germline V gives CDR1 SNHLY, CDR2 FYNNEI. CDR3 length equals 14 residues. Trimming removed 2 bases from V and 8 bases from J, with 12 bases in between. The CDR3 nucleotides read TGTGCCAGCAGTGAATCGGGGATCCGAGAAAAACTGTTTTTT. This codes for CASSESGIREKLFF.

V and J are TRBV7-2 and TRBJ1-6, with TRBD1 identical over 7 bases. The CDR3 has 14 residues. Germline-derived CDR1 and CDR2 are SGHTA and FQGNSA. J gave up 6 bases and V 5 bases, and 4 bases lay outside the gene matches. The CDR3 region is CASSERQGNSPLHF. The CDR3 nucleotides are TGTGCCAGCAGCGAAAGACAGGGTAATTCACCCCTCCACTTT.

This clone has only a few counts. The V call is TRBV2, the J call TRBJ2-3; perhaps TRBD2 as D (6 bases). This CDR3 is 15 amino acids long. Trimming cost V 2 bases and J 0 bases, with 9 bases left between them. CDR1 and CDR2 from the germline V gene are SNHLY and FYNNEI. DNA of the CDR3: TGTGCCAGCAGTGAACGTCGGGGGAGCACAGATACGCAGTATTTT. Protein product: CASSERRGSTDTQYF.

The J gene is TRBJ2-5, the V gene TRBV6-1, with D tentatively TRBD2 (6 bases). Germline CDR1 reads MNHNS; CDR2 reads SASEGT. The V end was cut by 4 bases, the J end by 4 bases, with 19 bases between. The CDR3 is 16 amino acids. CDR3 in amino acids: CASSGSWAGWGETQYF. In DNA form, the CDR3 reads TGTGCCAGCAGTGGCTCTTGGGCGGGATGGGGAGAGACCCAGTACTTC.

The chain joins TRBV2 to TRBJ1-6; possibly TRBD1 for D (6 bases). Germline lookup yields CDR1 SNHLY and CDR2 FYNNEI. This CDR3 region has 15 residues. Trimming took off 6 bases at V and 5 bases at J, with 14 bases between the two ends. As DNA, the CDR3 is TGTGCCAGCAGCCTATCCGGACAGAATAATTCACCCCTCCACTTT. Amino acids: CASSLSGQNNSPLHF.

The genes are TRBV24-1 and TRBJ2-2; the match to TRBD1 covers 12 bases. In germline, CDR1 is KGHDR, CDR2 SFDVKD. This CDR3 is built from 20 residues. The ends lost 7 bases at V and 0 bases at J; junction bases unmatched: 14. CDR3 loop: CATSPISGTGGITNTGELFF. The CDR3 DNA sequence: TGTGCCACCAGCCCGATCAGCGGGACAGGGGGCATTACGAACACCGGGGAGCTGTTTTTT.

This clone is medium-sized by share. The chain uses TRBV5-1 and TRBJ1-5, with D perhaps TRBD1 (5 bases). CDR3 length: 15 residues. Trimming shortened V by 5 bases and J by 6 bases, and 18 bases separated the two germline ends. Germline V gene data show CDR1 as SGHRS and CDR2 as YFSETQ. CDR3 bases: TGCGCCAGCAGTCCTTGGGGCGGGGATTCTCAGCCCCAGCATTTT. It is translated as CASSPWGGDSQPQHF. Full variable domain (remainder filled in from reference TRBV5-1 and TRBJ1-5): KAGVTQTPRYLIKTRGQQVTLSCSPISGHRSVSWYQQTPGQGLQFLFEYFSETQRNKGNFPGRFSGRQFSNSRSEMNVSTLELGDSALYLCASSPWGGDSQPQHFGDGTRLSIL.

The CDR3 here is CASSLTRTSGSGNEQFF. CDR3 sequence (DNA): TGTGCCAGCAGTTTAACCCGGACTAGCGGGAGTGGCAATGAGCAGTTCTTC. The gene calls are TRBV27 and TRBJ2-1; 13 bases are shared with TRBD2. Germline lookup yields CDR1 MNHEY and CDR2 SMNVEV (reference sequence). The CDR3 runs 17 residues. The V gene end was trimmed by 2 bases and the J gene end by 6 bases; junction bases not matched to a gene: 7.

This clone occurred once. The chain links TRBV14 to TRBJ1-2, with 9 bases that match TRBD1. This CDR3 comprises 13 residues. The ends lost 4 bases at V and 8 bases at J; junction bases unmatched: 5. Germline CDR1 is SGHDN and CDR2 is FVKESK. CDR3 DNA: TGTGCCAGCAGCCCCGGACAGGGGTGGGGCTACACCTTC. Its translation is CASSPGQGWGYTF.

Here the CDR3 reads CASSQDPAGVINQPQHF. The CDR3 coding sequence is TGCGCCAGCAGCCAAGATCCCGCAGGGGTTATCAATCAGCCCCAGCATTTT. The J gene is TRBJ1-5, the V gene TRBV4-3; perhaps TRBD1 as D (6 bases). This CDR3 has 17 residues. The V end was cut by 0 bases, the J end by 3 bases, with 15 bases between. Germline CDR1 is LGHNA and CDR2 is YSLEER.

The chain has TRBV7-8 and TRBJ2-2; 10 nucleotides line up with TRBD2. CDR3 length: 17 amino acids. V trimming: 4 bases; J trimming: 2 bases; junction bases outside the gene matches: 7. Germline-derived CDR1 and CDR2 are SGHVS and FQNEAQ. The DNA for the CDR3 is TGTGCCAGCAGCTCCGGGACTAGCGTATATAACACCGGGGAGCTGTTTTTT. This encodes CASSSGTSVYNTGELFF.

The chain has TRBV2 and TRBJ1-6; D perhaps matches TRBD1 (5 bases). V was clipped by 7 bases and J by 3 bases, with 7 bases between them. The CDR3 is 13 residues long. Germline V CDR1 and CDR2: SNHLY, FYNNEI. The CDR3 sequence: CASNTGYNSPLHF. CDR3 DNA sequence: TGTGCCAGCAATACAGGCTATAATTCACCCCTCCACTTT. Full variable domain (rest looked up from reference TRBV2 and TRBJ1-6): EPEVTQTPSHQVTQMGQEVILRCVPISNHLYFYWYRQILGQKVEFLVSFYNNEISEKSEIFDDQFSVERPDGSNFTLKIRSTKLEDSAMYFCASNTGYNSPLHFGNGTRLTVT.

This chain joins TRBV3-1 (or the pseudogene TRBV3-2) and TRBJ1-6; TRBD1 agrees at 9 bases. Germline assignment: CDR1 LGHDT and CDR2 YNNKEL (reference sequence). After removal of 1 base from V and 9 bases from J, the junction contained 7 bases not matched to a gene. CDR3 size: 16 residues. CDR3 loop: CASSQGSRQGGSPLHF. The CDR3 nucleotides read TGTGCCAGCAGCCAAGGATCTAGACAGGGGGGTTCACCCCTCCACTTT.

This sequence joins TRBV18 and TRBJ1-2; TRBD1 agrees at 9 bases. Germline V gene lookup returns CDR1 KGHSH and CDR2 LQKENI. This CDR3 has 14 amino acids. J was trimmed by 4 bases and V by 5 bases; bases with no gene match: 5. This chain's CDR3 is CASSRDRDPYGYTF. The CDR3 nucleotides are TGTGCCAGCTCAAGGGACAGGGACCCCTATGGCTACACCTTC.

This chain connects TRBV9 to TRBJ1-3; 10 bases are shared with TRBD1. Trimming took 2 bases from V and 8 from J; bases not matched to a gene: 16. The CDR3 extends over 18 amino acids. Per germline, CDR1 SGDLS and CDR2 YYNGEE. CDR3 sequence: CASSVRDRGSSLKDTIYF. DNA for the CDR3: TGTGCCAGCAGCGTCCGGGACAGGGGTTCAAGCCTGAAGGACACCATATATTTT.

V usage is TRBV7-3 and J usage is TRBJ2-1, with a possible D match to TRBD2 (6 bases). Looked up from germline, CDR1 is SGHTA and CDR2 is FQGTGA. V was pared by 1 base and J by 2 bases, with 9 bases between. The CDR3 is made up of 15 amino acids. CDR3 sequence reads: CASSLRRETYNEQFF. CDR3 nucleotide sequence: TGTGCCAGCAGCTTAAGGCGGGAAACCTACAATGAGCAGTTCTTC.

This clone was seen a single time. The V and J genes are TRBV11-3 and TRBJ2-3; 13 nucleotides line up with TRBD2. There are 16 residues in the CDR3. The V gene end was trimmed by 5 bases and the J gene end by 6 bases; junction bases not matched to a gene: 8. Per germline, CDR1 SGHNT and CDR2 YENEEA. The CDR3, as DNA: TGTGCCAGCAGCCCCGGGACTAGCGGGACCACGGATACGCAGTATTTT. It is translated as CASSPGTSGTTDTQYF.